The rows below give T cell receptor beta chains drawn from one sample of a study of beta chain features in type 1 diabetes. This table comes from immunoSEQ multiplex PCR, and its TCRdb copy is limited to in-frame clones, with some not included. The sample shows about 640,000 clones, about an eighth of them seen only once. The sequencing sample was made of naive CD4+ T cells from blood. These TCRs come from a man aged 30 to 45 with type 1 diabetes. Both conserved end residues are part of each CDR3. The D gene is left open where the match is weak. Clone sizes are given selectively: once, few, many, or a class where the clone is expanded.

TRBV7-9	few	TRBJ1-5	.	CASSFDSRQPQHF	TGTGCCAGCAGCTTCGACTCTCGTCAGCCCCAGCATTTT
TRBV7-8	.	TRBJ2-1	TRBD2	CASSLVPSGGTNYNEQFF	TGTGCCAGCAGCTTAGTTCCCAGCGGGGGCACCAATTACAATGAGCAGTTCTTC
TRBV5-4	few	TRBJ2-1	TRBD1	CASSFDRGLGNEQFF	TGTGCCAGCAGCTTTGACAGGGGGCTAGGCAATGAGCAGTTCTTC
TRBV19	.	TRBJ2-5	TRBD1	CASSNLGQGDLETQYF	TGTGCCAGTAGTAACTTGGGGCAGGGGGATTTGGAGACCCAGTACTTC
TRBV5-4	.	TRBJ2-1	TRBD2	CASRVSGGSSYNEQFF	TGTGCCAGCAGGGTTAGCGGGGGAAGCTCCTACAATGAGCAGTTCTTC
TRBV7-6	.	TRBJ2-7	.	CASQGSDRHEQYF	TGTGCCAGCCAGGGCAGCGACAGGCACGAGCAGTACTTC
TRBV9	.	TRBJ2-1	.	CASSATLSPVSSYNEQFF	TGTGCCAGCAGCGCCACCTTGTCACCTGTGAGCTCCTACAATGAGCAGTTCTTC
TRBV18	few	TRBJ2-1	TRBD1	CASSPPGTGGWNEQFF	TGTGCCAGCTCACCACCCGGGACAGGGGGCTGGAATGAGCAGTTCTTC
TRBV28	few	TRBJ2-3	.	CASRYGRSTDTQYF	TGTGCCAGCCGTTATGGACGCAGCACAGATACGCAGTATTTT
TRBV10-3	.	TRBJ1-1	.	CAIGNTGITEAFF	TGTGCCATCGGGAATACAGGGATCACTGAAGCTTTCTTT
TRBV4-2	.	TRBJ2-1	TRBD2	CASSQVSSGSSYNEQFF	TGTGCCAGCAGCCAAGTATCTAGCGGTAGCTCCTACAATGAGCAGTTCTTC
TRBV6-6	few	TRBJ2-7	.	CASREDGYEQYF	TGTGCCAGCAGAGAGGACGGATACGAGCAGTACTTC